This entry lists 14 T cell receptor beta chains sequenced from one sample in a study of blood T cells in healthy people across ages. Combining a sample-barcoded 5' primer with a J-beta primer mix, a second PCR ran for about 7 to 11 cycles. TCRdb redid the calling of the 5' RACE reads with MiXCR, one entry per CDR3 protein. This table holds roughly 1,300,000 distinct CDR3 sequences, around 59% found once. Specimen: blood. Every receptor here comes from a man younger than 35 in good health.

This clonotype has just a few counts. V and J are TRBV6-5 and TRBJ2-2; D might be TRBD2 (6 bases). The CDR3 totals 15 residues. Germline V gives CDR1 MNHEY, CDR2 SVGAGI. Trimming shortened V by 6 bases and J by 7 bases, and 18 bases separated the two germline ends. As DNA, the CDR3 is TGTGCCAGCAGCCCAGACTGGGGGGTAGGCGGGGAGCTGTTTTTT. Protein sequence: CASSPDWGVGGELFF.

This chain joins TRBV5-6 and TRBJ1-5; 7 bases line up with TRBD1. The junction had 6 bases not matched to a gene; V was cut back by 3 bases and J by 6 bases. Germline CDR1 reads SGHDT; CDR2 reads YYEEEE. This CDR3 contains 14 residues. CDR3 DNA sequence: TGTGCCAGCAGCTCTGACAGGGTCGGTCAGCCCCAGCATTTT. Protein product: CASSSDRVGQPQHF.

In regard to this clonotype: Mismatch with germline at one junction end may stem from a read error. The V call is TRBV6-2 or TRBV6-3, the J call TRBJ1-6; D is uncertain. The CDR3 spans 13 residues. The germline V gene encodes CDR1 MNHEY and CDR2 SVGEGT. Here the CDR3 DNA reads TGCGCCAGCAGTGAAATGCCCAATTCACCCCTCCACTTT. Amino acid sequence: CASSEMPNSPLHF.

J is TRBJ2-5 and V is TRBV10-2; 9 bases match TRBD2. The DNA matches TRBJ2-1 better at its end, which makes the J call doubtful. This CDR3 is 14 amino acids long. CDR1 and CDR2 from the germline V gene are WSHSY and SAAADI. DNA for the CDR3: TGCGCCAGCAGTGTAGCGGGGGACCAAGAGACCCAGTTCTTC. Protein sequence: CASSVAGDQETQFF.

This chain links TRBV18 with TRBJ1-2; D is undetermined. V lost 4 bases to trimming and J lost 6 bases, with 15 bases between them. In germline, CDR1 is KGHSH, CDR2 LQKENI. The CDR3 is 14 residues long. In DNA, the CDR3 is TGTGCCAGCTCACGAATAGTCGAAATAAATGGCTACACCTTC. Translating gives CASSRIVEINGYTF.

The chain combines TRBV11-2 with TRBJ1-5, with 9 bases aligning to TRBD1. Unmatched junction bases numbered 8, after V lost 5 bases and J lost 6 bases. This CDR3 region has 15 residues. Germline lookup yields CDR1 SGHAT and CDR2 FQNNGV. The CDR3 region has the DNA TGTGCCAGCAGCCAAGGGACAGGGATGATTCAGCCCCAGCATTTT. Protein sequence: CASSQGTGMIQPQHF.

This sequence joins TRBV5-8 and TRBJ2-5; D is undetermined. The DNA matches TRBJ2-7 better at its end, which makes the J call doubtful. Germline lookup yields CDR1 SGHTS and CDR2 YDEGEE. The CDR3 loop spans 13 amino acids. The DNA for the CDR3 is TGTGCCAGCAGTCCTCCGAGCTTTTACGAGCAGTACTTC. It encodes CASSPPSFYEQYF.

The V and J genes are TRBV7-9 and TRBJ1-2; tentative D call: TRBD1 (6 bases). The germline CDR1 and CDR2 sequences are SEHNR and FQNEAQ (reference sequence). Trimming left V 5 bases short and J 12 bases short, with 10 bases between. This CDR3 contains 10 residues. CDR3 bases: TGTGCCAGCAGCACCCGACAGGACACCTTC. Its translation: CASSTRQDTF.

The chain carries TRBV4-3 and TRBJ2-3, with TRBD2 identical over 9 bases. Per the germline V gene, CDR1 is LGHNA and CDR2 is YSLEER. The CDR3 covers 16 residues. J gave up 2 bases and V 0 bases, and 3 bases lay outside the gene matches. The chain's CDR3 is CASSQDLAGDTDTQYF. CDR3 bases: TGCGCCAGCAGCCAAGATTTAGCGGGAGACACAGATACGCAGTATTTT.

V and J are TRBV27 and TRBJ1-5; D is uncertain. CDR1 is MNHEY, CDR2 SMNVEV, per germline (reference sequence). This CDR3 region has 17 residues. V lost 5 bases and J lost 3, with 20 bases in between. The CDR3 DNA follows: TGTGCCAGCAGTCCGTCGACCACGGGAGGGCCCAATCAGCCCCAGCATTTT. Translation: CASSPSTTGGPNQPQHF.

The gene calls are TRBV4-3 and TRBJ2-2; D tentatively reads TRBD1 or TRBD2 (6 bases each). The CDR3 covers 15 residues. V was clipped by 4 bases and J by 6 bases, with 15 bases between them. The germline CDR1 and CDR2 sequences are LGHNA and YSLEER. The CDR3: CASSPRLGGAGELFF. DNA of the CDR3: TGCGCCAGCAGCCCGAGACTGGGGGGCGCCGGGGAGCTGTTTTTT.

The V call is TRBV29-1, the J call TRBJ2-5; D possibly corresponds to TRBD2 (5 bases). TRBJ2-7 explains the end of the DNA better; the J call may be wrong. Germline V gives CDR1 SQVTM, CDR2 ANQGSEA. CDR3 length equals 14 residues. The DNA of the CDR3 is TGCAGCGCAACTAGGGTCAGCTACCCCTACGAGCAGTACTTC. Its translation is CSATRVSYPYEQYF.

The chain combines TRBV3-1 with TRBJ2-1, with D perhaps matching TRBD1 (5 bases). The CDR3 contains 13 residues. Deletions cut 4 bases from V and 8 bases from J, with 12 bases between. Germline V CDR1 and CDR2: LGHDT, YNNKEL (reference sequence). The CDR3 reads CASSLQARDEQFF. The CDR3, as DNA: TGTGCCAGCAGCCTGCAAGCCAGGGATGAGCAGTTCTTC.

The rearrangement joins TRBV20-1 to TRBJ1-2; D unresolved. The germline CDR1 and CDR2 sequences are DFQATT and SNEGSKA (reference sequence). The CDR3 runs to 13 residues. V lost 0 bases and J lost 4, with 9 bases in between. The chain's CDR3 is CSAREVSLYGYTF. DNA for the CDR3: TGCAGTGCTAGAGAGGTCTCTCTCTATGGCTACACCTTC.